This is a list of T cell receptor beta chains from one sample in a study of T-cell memory formation after mild COVID-19. TCRdb re-called the 5' RACE reads with MiXCR, one entry per CDR3 protein. The table lists under 300,000 distinct CDR3 sequences, roughly 10% of them singletons. Sequencing used PBMCs or a T cell subset sorted from them (not recorded which). These receptors all come from a man aged 18 to 29 who had mild COVID-19 (a few samples of this study predate the infection). Cell type and time point are not known. Both conserved end residues are part of each CDR3. The D gene is left open where the match is weak. Size values are once, few and many counts, or a class for expanded clones, and some rows have none.

>TRBV18|few|-|TRBJ1-1|15
TGTGCCAGCCAGGACGGCCGGGGCGGCTACACTGAAGCTTTCTTT
CASQDGRGGYTEAFF
>TRBV7-8|few|-|TRBJ1-3|15
TGTGACAGCAGCCCTCCGGGGATCTCTGGAAACACCATATATTTT
CDSSPPGISGNTIYF
>TRBV24-1|-|-|TRBJ2-3|15
TGTGCCACCAGTGCCCCAGGGCCGGGCACAGATACGCAGTATTTT
CATSAPGPGTDTQYF
>TRBV7-2|-|-|TRBJ2-1|16
TGTGCCAGCAGCGGGAGAGTAGGGCTATACTACAATGAGCAGTTCTTC
CASSGRVGLYYNEQFF
>TRBV6-1|-|-|TRBJ2-1|14
TGTGCCAGCACCCGGGACGGATCGTACAATGAGCAGTTCTTC
CASTRDGSYNEQFF
>TRBV6-4|-|-|TRBJ1-5|13
TGTGCCAGCAGTGAGATCAGGGGCCAGCCCCAGCATTTT
CASSEIRGQPQHF
>TRBV12-3/TRBV12-4|-|-|TRBJ2-5|15
TGTGCCAGCAGTTTTTCTCTGACCGACCGGGAGACCCAGTACTTC
CASSFSLTDRETQYF
>TRBV5-1|few|-|TRBJ2-1|14
TGCGCCAGCAGCCTATTTAATGGGGGCGATGAGCAGTTCTTC
CASSLFNGGDEQFF
>TRBV7-2|-|TRBD1|TRBJ1-4|14
TGTGCCAGCAGCAAGGACAGGTCGAGTGAAAAACTGTTTTTT
CASSKDRSSEKLFF
>TRBV24-1|few|TRBD1|TRBJ2-1|15
TGTGCCACCAGTGATTCCGGACAGGGCGACGATGAGCAGTTCTTC
CATSDSGQGDDEQFF
>TRBV5-1|-|TRBD1|TRBJ2-5|15
TGCGCCAGCACCAACAGGGGACCTAGAAGGGGGACCCAGTACTTC
CASTNRGPRRGTQYF
>TRBV5-1|many|-|TRBJ1-5|14
TGCGCCAGCAGCTTGGGCAGGGCGGATCAGCCCCAGCATTTT
CASSLGRADQPQHF
>TRBV5-1|-|-|TRBJ1-1|13
TGCGCCAGCATCTACGGAGGGAGCACTGAAGCTTTCTTT
CASIYGGSTEAFF
>TRBV3-1|few|TRBD2|TRBJ2-3|20
TGTGCCAGCAGCCGAACCTCCGCTATGGGTCTAGCGGGGGCTAGTGGTACGCAGTATTTT
CASSRTSAMGLAGASGTQYF
>TRBV20-1|few|TRBD1|TRBJ1-1|14
TGCAGTGCTAGGGCACAGGGGGCGAGGGCTGAAGCTTTCTTT
CSARAQGARAEAFF
>TRBV9|-|TRBD1|TRBJ1-3|19
TGTGCCAGCAGCGCCGCACCTGGACAGGGGCTTGGTGCTGGAAACACCATATATTTT
CASSAAPGQGLGAGNTIYF
>TRBV5-1|-|TRBD2|TRBJ2-1|15
TGCGCCAGCAGCCCGAGCGGGGGGGTGGGCAATGAGCAGTTCTTC
CASSPSGGVGNEQFF
>TRBV7-2|few|-|TRBJ2-2|17
TGTGCCAGCAGCTCCCTACTGGACGGACTTATCACCGGGGAGCTGTTTTTT
CASSSLLDGLITGELFF
>TRBV25-1|-|TRBD2|TRBJ2-1|14
TGTGCCAGCAGTGAGGGGGGGGGTAGGAATGAGCAGTTCTTC
CASSEGGGRNEQFF
>TRBV7-2|-|TRBD1|TRBJ2-3|14
TGTGCCACCATGCCGGGACAGATCACAGATACGCAGTATTTT
CATMPGQITDTQYF
>TRBV9|many|TRBD2|TRBJ2-3|17
TGTGCCAGCAGCCTGCGGAATAGCGGGGTTGGCACAGATACGCAGTATTTT
CASSLRNSGVGTDTQYF
>TRBV7-9|-|-|TRBJ2-1|15
TGTGCCAGCAGCTTAACCAGACACTCCTACAATGAGCAGTTCTTC
CASSLTRHSYNEQFF
>TRBV5-1|-|-|TRBJ2-5|16
TGCGCCAGCAGCTTTGGTGTGATTGGGGGGAGAGAGACCCAGTACTTC
CASSFGVIGGRETQYF
>TRBV4-1|few|-|TRBJ1-1|14
TGCGCCAGCAGCCAAGACAGGGCTGTGACTGAAGCTTTCTTT
CASSQDRAVTEAFF
>TRBV15|-|-|TRBJ1-2|13
TGTGCCACCACCCAGGACAGAAACTATGGCTACACCTTC
CATTQDRNYGYTF
>TRBV11-1|many|-|TRBJ2-1|16
TGTGCCAGCAGCTTAGCGTCAGGGGGGTCCTACAATGAGCAGTTCTTC
CASSLASGGSYNEQFF
>TRBV4-1|few|-|TRBJ1-3|14
TGCGCCAGCAGCACCCCAGGGTATGGAAACACCATATATTTT
CASSTPGYGNTIYF
>TRBV6-5|-|-|TRBJ2-2|15
TGTGCCAGCAGTTATGCCGATGGTAGCGCCGGGGAGCTGTTTTTT
CASSYADGSAGELFF
>TRBV12-5|few|TRBD2|TRBJ2-5|17
TGTGCTAGTGGCCCGATCCGTCAGACTAGCGGGGGCAAGACCCAGTACTTC
CASGPIRQTSGGKTQYF
>TRBV5-6|-|-|TRBJ2-7|15
TGTGCCAGCAGCTTCTTCCGGGCCCTCTCCTACGAGCAGTACTTC
CASSFFRALSYEQYF
>TRBV6-5|many|-|TRBJ2-7|14
TGTGCCAGCAGCGCACAGGGCGTATCCTACGAGCAGTACTTC
CASSAQGVSYEQYF
>TRBV12-3/TRBV12-4|-|TRBD1|TRBJ1-1|15
TGTGCCAGCAGCCATACAGGGGGTAAGGACACTGAAGCTTTCTTT
CASSHTGGKDTEAFF
>TRBV4-1|-|TRBD2|TRBJ2-7|15
TGCGCCAGCAGCCAAGTCGGGAGGGGGTCCTACGAGCAGTACTTC
CASSQVGRGSYEQYF